This T cell receptor (beta chain) was captured by sequencing in a study of blood T cell repertoires in COVID-19. The wider study: Donors in the United States, Italy and Spain gave samples during acute or convalescent COVID-19. From T cells, B-cell-depleted T cells, or PBMCs came the material, which was cDNA or gDNA.

Authors' methods: Estimation of nucleated cell counts relied on the amplification of reference gene primers. Here immunoSEQ multiplex PCR was the method, and the copy in TCRdb shows in-frame clones only, minus some. D and trimming were read from the DNA, whereas the V and J calls and clone size are those reported in that table. The table records 20,000 to 30,000 clones, 80% to 95% of them present only once. The V segment lost 4 bases and the J segment 2 bases; nucleotides outside the gene matches: 7. Germline assignment: CDR1 SGHRS and CDR2 YFSETQ. The CDR3 is 15 residues long. The origin of this receptor is a human donor in a cohort sampled during active COVID-19. The chain combines TRBV5-1 with TRBJ2-3; 7 bases line up with TRBD2. Sequenced material: peripheral blood. CDR3 in amino acids: CASSGGEGPTDTQYF. CDR3 coding DNA: TGCGCCAGCAGCGGCGGGGAGGGACCCACAGATACGCAGTATTTT.